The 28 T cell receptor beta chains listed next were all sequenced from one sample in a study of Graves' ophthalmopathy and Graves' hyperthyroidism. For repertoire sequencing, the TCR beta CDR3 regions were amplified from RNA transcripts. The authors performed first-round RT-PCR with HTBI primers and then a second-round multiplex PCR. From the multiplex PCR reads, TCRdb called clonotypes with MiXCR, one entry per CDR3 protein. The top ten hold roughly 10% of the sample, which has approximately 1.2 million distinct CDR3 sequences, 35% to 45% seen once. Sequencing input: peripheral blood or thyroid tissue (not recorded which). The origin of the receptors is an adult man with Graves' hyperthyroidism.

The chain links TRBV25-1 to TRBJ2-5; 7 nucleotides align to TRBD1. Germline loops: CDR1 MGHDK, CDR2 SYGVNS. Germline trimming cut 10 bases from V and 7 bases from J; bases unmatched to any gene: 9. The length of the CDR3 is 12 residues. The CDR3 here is CANKTGVGTQYF. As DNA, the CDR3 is TGTGCCAACAAAACAGGGGTCGGGACCCAGTACTTC.

The CDR3 DNA is TGTGCCAGCGGCAGGGGGTTAGCGTCGTACGAGCAGTACTTC. It specifies CASGRGLASYEQYF. The rearrangement uses TRBV6-2 or TRBV6-3 and TRBJ2-7, with 7 bases identical to TRBD1. This CDR3 is built from 14 residues. Losses at the gene ends were 8 bases for V and 4 bases for J; bases not matched to a gene: 11. CDR1 is MNHEY, CDR2 SVGEGT, per germline.

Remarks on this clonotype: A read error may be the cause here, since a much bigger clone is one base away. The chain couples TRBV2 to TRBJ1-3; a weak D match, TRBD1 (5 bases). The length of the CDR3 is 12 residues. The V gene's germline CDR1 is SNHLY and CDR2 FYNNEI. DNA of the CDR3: TGTGCCACCCAGGGTTCTGGAACCACCATATATTTT. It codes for CATQGSGTTIYF.

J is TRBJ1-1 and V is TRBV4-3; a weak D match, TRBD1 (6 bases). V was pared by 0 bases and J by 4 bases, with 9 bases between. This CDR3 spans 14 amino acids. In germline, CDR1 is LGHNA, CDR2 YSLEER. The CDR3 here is CASSQEGGSTEAFF. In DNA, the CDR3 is TGCGCCAGCAGCCAAGAAGGGGGGTCCACTGAAGCTTTCTTT.

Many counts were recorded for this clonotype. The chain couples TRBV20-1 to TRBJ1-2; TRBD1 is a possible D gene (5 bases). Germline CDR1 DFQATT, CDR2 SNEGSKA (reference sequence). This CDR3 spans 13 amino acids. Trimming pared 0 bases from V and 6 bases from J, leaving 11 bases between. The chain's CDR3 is CSARDGGEHGYTF. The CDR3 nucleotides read TGCAGTGCTAGAGATGGAGGGGAGCATGGCTACACCTTC.

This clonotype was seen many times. The CDR3 is CSVVWRSSLYGYTF. The CDR3 DNA sequence: TGCAGCGTTGTCTGGAGGTCCTCACTGTATGGCTACACCTTC. This sequence joins TRBV29-1 and TRBJ1-2, with D uncertain. The CDR3 runs 14 residues. V lost 4 bases and J lost 5, with 17 bases in between. Germline CDR1 and CDR2: SQVTM and ANQGSEA.

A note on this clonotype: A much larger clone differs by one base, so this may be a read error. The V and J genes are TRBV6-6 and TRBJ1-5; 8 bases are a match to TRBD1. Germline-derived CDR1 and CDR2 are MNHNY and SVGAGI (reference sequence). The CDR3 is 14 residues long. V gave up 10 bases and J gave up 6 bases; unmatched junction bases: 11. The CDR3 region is CATLDRVNSQPQHF. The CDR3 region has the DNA TGTGCCACACTGGACAGGGTCAATTCTCAGCCCCAGCATTTT.

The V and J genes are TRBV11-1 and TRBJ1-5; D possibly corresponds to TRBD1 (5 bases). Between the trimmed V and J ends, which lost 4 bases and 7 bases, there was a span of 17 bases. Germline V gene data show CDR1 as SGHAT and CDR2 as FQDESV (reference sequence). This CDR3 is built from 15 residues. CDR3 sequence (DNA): TGTGCCAGCAGCTCGGGCAGGGTCGTTAGACAGCCCCAGCATTTT. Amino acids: CASSSGRVVRQPQHF.

CDR3 DNA: TGTGCCACCAGCAAGAACACCGGGGCCAACGTCCTGACTTTC. Translated: CATSKNTGANVLTF. The J gene is TRBJ2-6, the V gene TRBV24-1; D gene uncertain. Germline assignment: CDR1 KGHDR and CDR2 SFDVKD. CDR3 length: 14 amino acids. Trimming removed 7 bases at V and 4 bases at J, with 10 bases between.

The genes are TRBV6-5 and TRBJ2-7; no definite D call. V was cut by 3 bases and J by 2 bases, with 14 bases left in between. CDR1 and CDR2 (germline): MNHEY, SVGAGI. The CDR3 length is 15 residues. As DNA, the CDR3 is TGTGCCAGCAGTTATCGGTTTGTGACTGCCTACGAGCAGTACTTC. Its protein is CASSYRFVTAYEQYF.

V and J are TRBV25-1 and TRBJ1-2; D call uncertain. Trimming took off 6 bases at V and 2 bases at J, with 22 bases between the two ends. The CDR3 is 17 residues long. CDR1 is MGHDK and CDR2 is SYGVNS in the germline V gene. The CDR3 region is CASSRRVGSHSNYGYTF. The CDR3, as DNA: TGTGCCAGCAGCAGAAGGGTCGGATCCCACTCAAACTATGGCTACACCTTC.

Here the CDR3 reads CASSVDSGRLGGEQYF. CDR3 nucleotides: TGTGCCAGCAGCGTAGATAGCGGGAGGCTCGGCGGGGAGCAGTACTTC. The chain uses TRBV9 and TRBJ2-7; TRBD2 aligns across 10 bases. This CDR3 is 16 amino acids long. V lost 0 bases to trimming and J lost 7 bases; unmatched junction nucleotides: 10. Germline lookup yields CDR1 SGDLS and CDR2 YYNGEE.

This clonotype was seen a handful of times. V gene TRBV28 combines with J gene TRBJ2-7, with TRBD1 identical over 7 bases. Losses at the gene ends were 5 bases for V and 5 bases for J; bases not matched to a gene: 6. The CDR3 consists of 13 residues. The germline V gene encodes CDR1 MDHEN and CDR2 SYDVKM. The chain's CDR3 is CASSGGTGDEQYF. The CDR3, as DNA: TGTGCCAGCAGTGGGGGTACAGGGGACGAGCAGTACTTC.

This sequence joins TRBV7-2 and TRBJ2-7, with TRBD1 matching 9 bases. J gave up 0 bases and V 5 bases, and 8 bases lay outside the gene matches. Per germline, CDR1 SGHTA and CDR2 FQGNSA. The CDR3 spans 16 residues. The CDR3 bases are TGTGCCAGCAGCCAAAACAGGGGGCGCAACTCCTACGAGCAGTACTTC. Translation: CASSQNRGRNSYEQYF.

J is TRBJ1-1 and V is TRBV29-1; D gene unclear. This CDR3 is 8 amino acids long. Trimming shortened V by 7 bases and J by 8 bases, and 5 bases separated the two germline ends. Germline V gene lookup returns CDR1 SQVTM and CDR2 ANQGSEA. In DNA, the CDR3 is TGCAGCGGTCGGGAAGCTTTCTTT. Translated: CSGREAFF.

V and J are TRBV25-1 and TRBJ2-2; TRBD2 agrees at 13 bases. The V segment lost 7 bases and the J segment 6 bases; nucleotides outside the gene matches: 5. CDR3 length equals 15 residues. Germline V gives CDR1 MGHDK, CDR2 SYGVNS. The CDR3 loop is CASTRTSGSPGELFF. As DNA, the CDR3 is TGTGCCAGCACCCGGACTAGCGGGAGCCCCGGGGAGCTGTTTTTT.

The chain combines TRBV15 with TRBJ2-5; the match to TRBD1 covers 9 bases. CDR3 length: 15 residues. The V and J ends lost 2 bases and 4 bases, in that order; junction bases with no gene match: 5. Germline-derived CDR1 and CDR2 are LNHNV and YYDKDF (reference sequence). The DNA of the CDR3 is TGTGCCACCAGCAGAACGGACAGGGGAACAGAGACCCAGTACTTC. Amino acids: CATSRTDRGTETQYF.

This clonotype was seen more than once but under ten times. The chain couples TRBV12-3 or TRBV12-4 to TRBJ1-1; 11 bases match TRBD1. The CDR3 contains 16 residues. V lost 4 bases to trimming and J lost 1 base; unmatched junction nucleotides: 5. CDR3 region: CASSSGTGGRNTEAFF. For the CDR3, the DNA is TGTGCCAGCAGTTCCGGGACAGGGGGTAGGAACACTGAAGCTTTCTTT.

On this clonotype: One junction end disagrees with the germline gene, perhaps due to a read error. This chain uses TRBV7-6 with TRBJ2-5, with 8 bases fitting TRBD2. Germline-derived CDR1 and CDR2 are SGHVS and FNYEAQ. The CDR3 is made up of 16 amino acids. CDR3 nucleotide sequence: TGCGCCAGCAGCCAACCAAGAGCGGGAGCTCGGGAGACCCAGTACTTC. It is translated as CASSQPRAGARETQYF.

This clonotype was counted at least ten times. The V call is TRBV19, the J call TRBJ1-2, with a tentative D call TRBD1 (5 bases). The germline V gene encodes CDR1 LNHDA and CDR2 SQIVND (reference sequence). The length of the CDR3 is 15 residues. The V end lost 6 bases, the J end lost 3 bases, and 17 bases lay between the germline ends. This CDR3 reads CASRVPRGADYGYTF. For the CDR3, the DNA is TGTGCCAGTAGGGTCCCAAGGGGCGCGGACTATGGCTACACCTTC.

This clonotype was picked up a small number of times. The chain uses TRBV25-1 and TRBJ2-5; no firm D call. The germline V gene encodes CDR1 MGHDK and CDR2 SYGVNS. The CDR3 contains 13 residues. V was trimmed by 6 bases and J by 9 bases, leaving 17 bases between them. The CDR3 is CASSPAENQPQYF. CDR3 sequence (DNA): TGTGCCAGCAGCCCAGCTGAGAATCAGCCCCAGTACTTC.

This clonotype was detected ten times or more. CDR3: CASSPSTVQETQYF. The CDR3 coding sequence is TGTGCCAGCAGCCCCTCGACTGTCCAAGAGACCCAGTACTTC. The chain is built from TRBV7-6 and TRBJ2-5; D unresolved. V was pared by 5 bases and J by 1 base, with 11 bases between. The length of the CDR3 is 14 residues. In germline, CDR1 is SGHVS, CDR2 FNYEAQ. Based on the CDR3 plus reference TRBV7-6 and TRBJ2-5, the full variable domain is GAGVSQSPRYKVTKRGQDVALRCDPISGHVSLYWYRQALGQGPEFLTYFNYEAQQDKSGLPNDRFSAERPEGSISTLTIQRTEQRDSAMYRCASSPSTVQETQYFGPGTRLLVL.

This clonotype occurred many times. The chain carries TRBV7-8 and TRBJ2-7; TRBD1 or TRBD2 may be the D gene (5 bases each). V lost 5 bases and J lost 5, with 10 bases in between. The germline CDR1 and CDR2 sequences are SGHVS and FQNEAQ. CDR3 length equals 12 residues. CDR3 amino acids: CASSVGTNEQYF. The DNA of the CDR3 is TGTGCCAGCAGCGTGGGGACGAACGAGCAGTACTTC.

This chain's CDR3 is CASMRQGANEQYF. The CDR3 DNA is TGTGCCAGCATGAGACAGGGGGCCAACGAGCAGTACTTC. The chain employs TRBV5-8 and TRBJ2-7, with 10 bases aligning to TRBD1. This CDR3 is 13 amino acids long. The V gene end was trimmed by 6 bases and the J gene end by 5 bases; junction bases not matched to a gene: 5. From germline, CDR1 is SGHTS and CDR2 YDEGEE.

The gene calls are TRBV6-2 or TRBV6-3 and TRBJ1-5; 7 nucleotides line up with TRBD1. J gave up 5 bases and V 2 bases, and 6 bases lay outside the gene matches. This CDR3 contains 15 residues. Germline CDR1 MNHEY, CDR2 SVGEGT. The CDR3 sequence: CASSYRTGQYQPQHF. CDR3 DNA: TGTGCCAGCAGTTACCGAACGGGACAGTATCAGCCCCAGCATTTT.

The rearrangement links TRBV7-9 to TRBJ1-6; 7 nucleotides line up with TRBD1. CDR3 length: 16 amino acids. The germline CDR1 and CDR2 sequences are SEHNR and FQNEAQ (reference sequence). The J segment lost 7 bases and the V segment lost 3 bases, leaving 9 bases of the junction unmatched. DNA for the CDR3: TGTGCCAGCAGCTTCTGGTTAGGGACAGCAAATTCACCCCTCCACTTT. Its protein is CASSFWLGTANSPLHF.

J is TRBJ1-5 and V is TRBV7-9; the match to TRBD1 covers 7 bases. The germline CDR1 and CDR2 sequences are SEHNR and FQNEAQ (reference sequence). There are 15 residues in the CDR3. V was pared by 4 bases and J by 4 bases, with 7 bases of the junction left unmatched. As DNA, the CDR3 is TGTGCCAGCAGCTCGACACAGGGGCGTAATCAGCCCCAGCATTTT. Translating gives CASSSTQGRNQPQHF.

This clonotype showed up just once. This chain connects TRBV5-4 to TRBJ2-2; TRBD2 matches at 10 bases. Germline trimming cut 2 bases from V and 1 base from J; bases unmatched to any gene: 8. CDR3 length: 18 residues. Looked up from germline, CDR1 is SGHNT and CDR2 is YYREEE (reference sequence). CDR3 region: CASSFDEVAGGNTGELFF. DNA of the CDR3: TGTGCCAGCAGCTTCGACGAGGTAGCGGGGGGGAACACCGGGGAGCTGTTTTTT.